The rows below give T cell receptor beta chains drawn from one sample of a study of T cell responses to AZD1222 COVID-19 vaccine. Libraries were prepared by immunoSEQ multiplex PCR; TCRdb keeps only in-frame clonotypes and omits some of them. The profile shows 100,000 to 140,000 clones, under 95% of them singletons. Sample: peripheral blood, taken on day 0 of AZD1222 vaccination. Every receptor here comes from an adult in good health. Each CDR3 is given with its conserved first and last residue. The order of the fields is clone size, D gene, V gene, J gene, CDR3 DNA, CDR3 protein. A D gene is named only where the DNA matches it firmly. The size of a clone is reported for some rows only, either as once, few or many, or as a class for expanded clones.

abundance: .
d_gene: TRBD2
v_gene: TRBV3-1/TRBV3-2
j_gene: TRBJ2-3
CDR3nt: TGTGCCAGCAGCCAGACTAGCAGCACAGATACGCAGTATTTT
CDR3aa: CASSQTSSTDTQYF

abundance: once
d_gene: .
v_gene: TRBV29-1
j_gene: TRBJ1-2
CDR3nt: TGCAGCGCCGGCGGGGGGCAGGGCTATGGCTACACCTTC
CDR3aa: CSAGGGQGYGYTF

abundance: .
d_gene: .
v_gene: TRBV5-1
j_gene: TRBJ1-1
CDR3nt: TGCGCCAGCAGCTTGGTTCAGGCTCTAGGCACTGAAGCTTTCTTT
CDR3aa: CASSLVQALGTEAFF

abundance: .
d_gene: TRBD1
v_gene: TRBV18
j_gene: TRBJ2-3
CDR3nt: TGTGCCAGCTCACCAACGCCCGGGACAGGGGATACAGATACGCAGTATTTT
CDR3aa: CASSPTPGTGDTDTQYF

abundance: .
d_gene: TRBD1
v_gene: TRBV9
j_gene: TRBJ1-6
CDR3nt: TGTGCCAGCAGCGTAGATCCGGGACAGGCCCACAGCTCCTATAATTCACCCCTCCACTTT
CDR3aa: CASSVDPGQAHSSYNSPLHF

abundance: .
d_gene: .
v_gene: TRBV4-3
j_gene: TRBJ1-1
CDR3nt: TGCGCCAGCAGCCAAAAGCCCCTCCTGGGGCTGAACACTGAAGCTTTCTTT
CDR3aa: CASSQKPLLGLNTEAFF

abundance: .
d_gene: .
v_gene: TRBV6-5
j_gene: TRBJ2-1
CDR3nt: TGTGCCAGCAGGGGGACGGTCAGCTCCTACAATGAGCAGTTCTTC
CDR3aa: CASRGTVSSYNEQFF

abundance: few
d_gene: .
v_gene: TRBV5-1
j_gene: TRBJ2-2
CDR3nt: TGCGCCAGCAGCCAAGGGTCGGGCACCGGGGAGCTGTTTTTT
CDR3aa: CASSQGSGTGELFF

abundance: .
d_gene: .
v_gene: TRBV7-2
j_gene: TRBJ2-7
CDR3nt: TGTGCCAGCAGCCGCGACAGGATGTCCTACGAGCAGTACTTC
CDR3aa: CASSRDRMSYEQYF

abundance: .
d_gene: TRBD1
v_gene: TRBV15
j_gene: TRBJ1-5
CDR3nt: TGTGCCACGCACCGGGACAGAAATAGCAATCAGCCCCAGCATTTT
CDR3aa: CATHRDRNSNQPQHF

abundance: .
d_gene: .
v_gene: TRBV12-3/TRBV12-4
j_gene: TRBJ2-5
CDR3nt: TGTGCCAAGCCGGTGAGGGAGACCCAGTACTTC
CDR3aa: CAKPVRETQYF

abundance: once
d_gene: TRBD1
v_gene: TRBV4-3
j_gene: TRBJ1-2
CDR3nt: TGCGCCAGCAGCCGTCGGACAGGGCTAGGTGGCTACACCTTC
CDR3aa: CASSRRTGLGGYTF

abundance: .
d_gene: TRBD1
v_gene: TRBV11-2
j_gene: TRBJ1-3
CDR3nt: TGTGCCAGCAGTCATCCCAAGGGGGCCTTCTCTGGAAACACCATATATTTT
CDR3aa: CASSHPKGAFSGNTIYF

abundance: .
d_gene: TRBD1
v_gene: TRBV4-3
j_gene: TRBJ2-7
CDR3nt: TGCGCCAGCAGCCAAGATCTCAGGGGGTTGGGGGAGCAGTACTTC
CDR3aa: CASSQDLRGLGEQYF

abundance: .
d_gene: .
v_gene: TRBV7-9
j_gene: TRBJ1-1
CDR3nt: TGTGCCAGCAGCGGGGCCTCGGCCGGGTCATATACTGAAGCTTTCTTT
CDR3aa: CASSGASAGSYTEAFF

abundance: .
d_gene: TRBD2
v_gene: TRBV7-2
j_gene: TRBJ2-7
CDR3nt: TGTGCCAGCAGCCAACTAGCGGGGGGGCCCCACGAGCAGTACTTC
CDR3aa: CASSQLAGGPHEQYF

abundance: .
d_gene: .
v_gene: TRBV7-2
j_gene: TRBJ1-5
CDR3nt: TGTGCCAGCAGCTTAAAGGTTGGGGCCCCAGATCGGCCCCAGCATTTT
CDR3aa: CASSLKVGAPDRPQHF

abundance: .
d_gene: .
v_gene: TRBV6-1
j_gene: TRBJ2-3
CDR3nt: TGTGCCAGCAGTGAAGAACTGGGGGGCCGGTTAGATACGCAGTATTTT
CDR3aa: CASSEELGGRLDTQYF

abundance: .
d_gene: .
v_gene: TRBV4-3
j_gene: TRBJ1-2
CDR3nt: TGCGCCAGCAGCCAAGATGTTTTCAGCCCCTATGGCTACACCTTC
CDR3aa: CASSQDVFSPYGYTF

abundance: .
d_gene: .
v_gene: TRBV3-1/TRBV3-2
j_gene: TRBJ1-6
CDR3nt: TGTGCCAGCAGCCTCCCCAGGGTAGGGACCTATAATTCACCCCTCCACTTT
CDR3aa: CASSLPRVGTYNSPLHF

abundance: .
d_gene: TRBD1
v_gene: TRBV7-4
j_gene: TRBJ1-4
CDR3nt: TGTGCCAGCAGCTTAAGGTGGGGAGGGGACAGGGATCCAAATGAAAAACTGTTTTTT
CDR3aa: CASSLRWGGDRDPNEKLFF

abundance: .
d_gene: TRBD2
v_gene: TRBV5-4
j_gene: TRBJ2-3
CDR3nt: TGTGCCAGCAGCACGGGACTAGCGTCAGATACGCAGTATTTT
CDR3aa: CASSTGLASDTQYF

abundance: .
d_gene: .
v_gene: TRBV6-1
j_gene: TRBJ1-5
CDR3nt: TGTGCCAGCAGTGAAGCGCCGAGGGAGGGCCGCAATCAGCCCCAGCATTTT
CDR3aa: CASSEAPREGRNQPQHF

abundance: few
d_gene: .
v_gene: TRBV3-1/TRBV3-2
j_gene: TRBJ1-5
CDR3nt: TGTGCCAGCAGCCAAGGGAGGGGGACTTATCAGCCCCAGCATTTT
CDR3aa: CASSQGRGTYQPQHF

abundance: .
d_gene: .
v_gene: TRBV19
j_gene: TRBJ1-5
CDR3nt: TGTGCCAGTAGTATCGGACCCGAGGGGGACCAGCCCCAGCATTTT
CDR3aa: CASSIGPEGDQPQHF

abundance: .
d_gene: TRBD2
v_gene: TRBV5-1
j_gene: TRBJ2-2
CDR3nt: TGCGCCAGCAGCTCGCCCCTAGCGGGGGGGCACACCGGGGAGCTGTTTTTT
CDR3aa: CASSSPLAGGHTGELFF

abundance: .
d_gene: TRBD1
v_gene: TRBV12-3/TRBV12-4
j_gene: TRBJ1-2
CDR3nt: TGTGCCAGCAGCATACAGGGGCGCTATGGCTACACCTTC
CDR3aa: CASSIQGRYGYTF

abundance: .
d_gene: .
v_gene: TRBV5-1
j_gene: TRBJ2-3
CDR3nt: TGCGCCAGCAGCTCCTATAGCGGAACAGATACGCAGTATTTT
CDR3aa: CASSSYSGTDTQYF

abundance: large
d_gene: .
v_gene: TRBV5-1
j_gene: TRBJ1-5
CDR3nt: TGCGCCAGCAGCTTGGTGCCAGGGGCGCGATATAGCAATCAGCCCCAGCATTTT
CDR3aa: CASSLVPGARYSNQPQHF

abundance: .
d_gene: TRBD1
v_gene: TRBV5-1
j_gene: TRBJ2-7
CDR3nt: TGCGCCAGCAGCCCGTCCGGGACAGGGGGCTACGAGCAGTACTTC
CDR3aa: CASSPSGTGGYEQYF

abundance: .
d_gene: .
v_gene: TRBV19
j_gene: TRBJ2-3
CDR3nt: TGTGCCAGTAGTATACGCGCCTTCACAGATACGCAGTATTTT
CDR3aa: CASSIRAFTDTQYF

abundance: .
d_gene: .
v_gene: TRBV2
j_gene: TRBJ1-2
CDR3nt: TGTGCCAGCAGTTCCGGGGGGGGAAACTATGGCTACACCTTC
CDR3aa: CASSSGGGNYGYTF

abundance: .
d_gene: .
v_gene: TRBV5-5
j_gene: TRBJ1-1
CDR3nt: TGTGCCAGCAGCCAAACGTCACAGGGAAACACTGAAGCTTTCTTT
CDR3aa: CASSQTSQGNTEAFF

abundance: .
d_gene: TRBD1
v_gene: TRBV4-3
j_gene: TRBJ1-6
CDR3nt: TGCGCCAGCAGCCAAGATTACAGGGGGTCCTATAATTCACCCCTCCACTTT
CDR3aa: CASSQDYRGSYNSPLHF

abundance: .
d_gene: .
v_gene: TRBV3-1/TRBV3-2
j_gene: TRBJ1-5
CDR3nt: TGTGCCAGCAGCCAAGCCGACAGCCCCAATCAGCCCCAGCATTTT
CDR3aa: CASSQADSPNQPQHF

abundance: .
d_gene: .
v_gene: TRBV18
j_gene: TRBJ1-6
CDR3nt: TGTGCCAGCTCACCGGGTAGGGCAGATAATTCACCCCTCCACTTT
CDR3aa: CASSPGRADNSPLHF

abundance: .
d_gene: TRBD1
v_gene: TRBV27
j_gene: TRBJ2-1
CDR3nt: TGTGCCAGCAGTTTATTCCTTACCGACAGGGGGCTATGGGATGAGCAGTTCTTC
CDR3aa: CASSLFLTDRGLWDEQFF

abundance: .
d_gene: TRBD2
v_gene: TRBV11-3
j_gene: TRBJ2-1
CDR3nt: TGTGCCAGCAGCTCCGGACTAGATCGGGGCAATGAGCAGTTCTTC
CDR3aa: CASSSGLDRGNEQFF

abundance: .
d_gene: TRBD2
v_gene: TRBV4-2
j_gene: TRBJ2-1
CDR3nt: TGTGCCAGCAGCCAAGAAGGAGCGGGGGGGCTCGGCAATGAGCAGTTCTTC
CDR3aa: CASSQEGAGGLGNEQFF

abundance: once
d_gene: .
v_gene: TRBV15
j_gene: TRBJ2-2
CDR3nt: TGTGCCACCAGCAGAGGCCGCGGGGAACCCGGGGAGCTGTTTTTT
CDR3aa: CATSRGRGEPGELFF

abundance: .
d_gene: TRBD2
v_gene: TRBV5-1
j_gene: TRBJ2-1
CDR3nt: TGCGCCAGCAGCCCACCCCAGGCGGGGGGTCTCGATGAGCAGTTCTTC
CDR3aa: CASSPPQAGGLDEQFF

abundance: .
d_gene: .
v_gene: TRBV7-7
j_gene: TRBJ1-1
CDR3nt: TGTGCCAGCAGCTTAGTGCAGTACTCCGAAGCTTTCTTT
CDR3aa: CASSLVQYSEAFF

abundance: .
d_gene: TRBD1
v_gene: TRBV13
j_gene: TRBJ2-3
CDR3nt: TGTGCCAGCAGCACCCCGGCAGGGGGTGGAACAGATACGCAGTATTTT
CDR3aa: CASSTPAGGGTDTQYF

abundance: .
d_gene: .
v_gene: TRBV3-1/TRBV3-2
j_gene: TRBJ1-3
CDR3nt: TGTGCCAGCAGCCAAGTACCGGAGGGGACCATATATTTT
CDR3aa: CASSQVPEGTIYF

abundance: .
d_gene: .
v_gene: TRBV9
j_gene: TRBJ2-3
CDR3nt: TGTGCCAGCAGCGTATTCGGGAGCACAGATACGCAGTATTTT
CDR3aa: CASSVFGSTDTQYF

abundance: .
d_gene: .
v_gene: TRBV3-1/TRBV3-2
j_gene: TRBJ2-7
CDR3nt: TGTGCCAGCGGGTGGGGCACCACCTACGAGCAGTACTTC
CDR3aa: CASGWGTTYEQYF

abundance: once
d_gene: TRBD1
v_gene: TRBV4-3
j_gene: TRBJ1-4
CDR3nt: TGCGCCAGCAGCCATGGAGACAGGGGGCGTGAAAAACTGTTTTTT
CDR3aa: CASSHGDRGREKLFF

abundance: .
d_gene: .
v_gene: TRBV20-1
j_gene: TRBJ1-2
CDR3nt: TGCAGTGCTAGTCTTCAGACTAACTATGGCTACACCTTC
CDR3aa: CSASLQTNYGYTF

abundance: once
d_gene: .
v_gene: TRBV5-1
j_gene: TRBJ2-7
CDR3nt: TGCGCCAGCAGCCACGACCGGGACTCCGGATCCTACGAGCAGTCCTTC
CDR3aa: CASSHDRDSGSYEQSF

abundance: once
d_gene: .
v_gene: TRBV4-3
j_gene: TRBJ2-5
CDR3nt: TGCGCCAGCAGCCAAGATGTGGGGTCGAAAGAGACCCAGTACTTC
CDR3aa: CASSQDVGSKETQYF

abundance: .
d_gene: TRBD1
v_gene: TRBV7-8
j_gene: TRBJ1-2
CDR3nt: TGTGCCAGCAGGGATGACAGGGCAAACTATGGCTACACCTTC
CDR3aa: CASRDDRANYGYTF

abundance: .
d_gene: .
v_gene: TRBV7-2
j_gene: TRBJ1-5
CDR3nt: TGTGCCAGCAGCTTATGGGGGGGGACTGCGCCCCAGCATTTT
CDR3aa: CASSLWGGTAPQHF

abundance: .
d_gene: TRBD1
v_gene: TRBV7-2
j_gene: TRBJ1-5
CDR3nt: TGTGCCAGCAGCGCCCAGACAGGGGGCAATCAGCCCCAGCATTTT
CDR3aa: CASSAQTGGNQPQHF